This T cell receptor (beta chain) was identified in a study of identical twins. Study-wide results and limits: Memory repertoires lacked the insertion deficit that abundant cord blood beta clonotypes showed.

A universal primer site was created by template switching, with the cDNA bearing unique molecular identifiers. TCRdb re-analysed the 5' RACE reads in MiXCR, keeping a single row per CDR3 protein. The sample holds hundreds of thousands of distinct CDR3 sequences, 7.1% seen once. V lost 7 bases and J 4 bases, leaving 19 bases between the germline ends. The CDR3 runs 16 residues. Germline CDR1 is MNHNS and CDR2 is SASEGT. Of note for this clonotype: Its matching antigen is unknown.

The sample also formed part of further work on yellow fever vaccine responses in identical twins. That paper notes: Twins' vaccine T cell response reportedly gave the appearance of partial convergence and partial personalization.

This TCR derives from a woman between 18 and 30 years old in good health. V is TRBV6-1 and J is TRBJ2-2; D perhaps matches TRBD2 (5 bases). Specimen: PBMCs. CDR3 nucleotide sequence: TGTGCCAGCACCCGACTTGAGGGAGCGGCCACCGGGGAGCTGTTTTTT. Translating it yields CASTRLEGAATGELFF.